This T cell receptor beta chain stems from a study of T cells in localized non-small cell lung cancer. Points from the study as a whole: Uninvolved adjacent lung, not tumor, had the highest T cell clonality. Longer overall survival was seen with higher T cell density measured in blood. Heterogeneity remains possible because sequencing was limited to only one tumor region. In adjacent lung, a median roughly 62 of the top 100 tumor clones were found.

CDR3 length: 14 amino acids. Germline V CDR1 and CDR2: ENHRY, SYGVKD. V lost 6 bases and J lost 6, with 14 bases in between. In the case of this clone: As yet, its antigen is unknown.

TCRdb keeps only in-frame clones here, not all; method: immunoSEQ multiplex PCR. The sample shows around 64,000 clones, 80% to 90% of them seen only once. Sequenced here: PBMCs, sampled before any cancer treatment. This sequence joins TRBV10-3 and TRBJ2-2, with D perhaps being TRBD1 or TRBD2 (5 bases each). The TCR was taken from a man between 40 and 75 years old with stage II lung adenocarcinoma. Here the CDR3 reads CAIRRDRTPGELFF. In DNA, the CDR3 is TGTGCCATCAGACGGGACCGGACGCCCGGGGAGCTGTTTTTT.